These 28 T cell receptor beta chains were sequenced from one sample in a study of T cell changes during pregnancy in multiple sclerosis (dated by TCRdb to the late 2010s). The library came from the immunoSEQ multiplex PCR assay. The table was pulled from immuneACCESS by TCRdb, which kept in-frame rearrangements only. Such tables lose some clones; where checked, under half of the loss comes from unresolved V genes, and the rest has no known cause. This sample is represented by some 64,000 clones; about 92% of them were singletons. In total, the top ten clones hold about 2% of the sample. The specimen comprised peripheral blood, sampled in the second trimester of pregnancy. The receptors stem from a female donor in good health, enrolled as a control in a pregnancy study.

The V call is TRBV10-3, the J call TRBJ1-4, with D maybe TRBD1 (5 bases). This CDR3 has 14 residues. Trimming took off 6 bases at V and 8 bases at J, with 16 bases between the two ends. CDR1 is ENHRY, CDR2 SYGVKD, per germline. This chain's CDR3 is CAIRPGRGGEKLFF. Here the CDR3 DNA reads TGTGCCATCAGACCCGGACGGGGGGGGGAAAAACTGTTTTTT.

The chain links TRBV7-3 to TRBJ2-2, with TRBD2 matching 9 bases. Losses at the gene ends were 3 bases for V and 4 bases for J; bases not matched to a gene: 6. The germline V gene encodes CDR1 SGHTA and CDR2 FQGTGA. This CDR3 has 16 amino acids. This chain's CDR3 is CASSLRGGASTGELFF. CDR3 in DNA: TGTGCCAGCAGCTTGCGCGGGGGGGCCAGCACCGGGGAGCTGTTTTTT.

The chain combines TRBV18 with TRBJ1-4, with 8 bases identical to TRBD1. The CDR3 has 14 amino acids. The germline V gene has CDR1 KGHSH and CDR2 LQKENI. J was trimmed by 5 bases and V by 6 bases; bases with no gene match: 5. CDR3 nucleotide sequence: TGTGCCAGCTCTCCAGGGGGCTGGAATGAAAAACTGTTTTTT. Its protein product is CASSPGGWNEKLFF.

V gene TRBV6-1 combines with J gene TRBJ2-7, with a tentative D call TRBD2 (5 bases). Looked up from germline, CDR1 is MNHNS and CDR2 is SASEGT. Trimming took 2 bases from V and 3 from J, leaving 11 bases between them. The CDR3 sequence is 14 residues long. This CDR3 reads CASSEISANYEQYF. Here the CDR3 DNA reads TGTGCCAGCAGTGAAATTAGCGCTAACTACGAGCAGTACTTC.

This clone appeared once. The chain links TRBV27 to TRBJ1-1; D may be TRBD1 (5 bases). The CDR3 is 15 amino acids. Germline lookup yields CDR1 MNHEY and CDR2 SMNVEV (reference sequence). Trimming shortened V by 4 bases and J by 3 bases, and 15 bases separated the two germline ends. Written as DNA, the CDR3 is TGTGCCAGCAGTTCGGCCGTTTGGGGGGACACTGAAGCTTTCTTT. Translating gives CASSSAVWGDTEAFF.

The rearrangement joins TRBV29-1 to TRBJ1-2; D perhaps matches TRBD1 (5 bases). Germline V gives CDR1 SQVTM, CDR2 ANQGSEA. This CDR3 contains 13 residues. V shed 6 bases and J shed 6 bases, with 17 bases lying between them. The CDR3 region has the DNA TGCAGCGTCCCGACAGTCCGGATAAATGGCTACACCTTC. Its protein product is CSVPTVRINGYTF.

V is TRBV4-1 and J is TRBJ2-7, with TRBD2 matching 11 bases. The CDR3 loop spans 17 amino acids. V trimming: 1 base; J trimming: 3 bases; junction bases outside the gene matches: 8. The germline V gene encodes CDR1 MGHRA and CDR2 YSYEKL. CDR3: CASSQALAGGPSYEQYF. For the CDR3, the DNA is TGCGCCAGCAGCCAAGCCTTAGCGGGAGGGCCGAGCTACGAGCAGTACTTC.

CDR3 nucleotide sequence: TGTGCCAGCAGCGTATCGGATGAGCAGTTCTTC. It translates to CASSVSDEQFF. The chain uses TRBV9 and TRBJ2-1; no clear D gene. The ends were cut back, 1 base at V and 8 bases at J, with 4 bases in the middle. The V gene's germline CDR1 is SGDLS and CDR2 YYNGEE. The CDR3 extends over 11 amino acids.

The chain couples TRBV5-4 to TRBJ2-1; 7 nucleotides agree with TRBD1. J gave up 15 bases and V 7 bases, and 10 bases lay outside the gene matches. Germline V gene sequence: CDR1 SGHNT, CDR2 YYREEE (reference sequence). This CDR3 is built from 11 residues. The CDR3 spells CASGAGQVGFF. The CDR3 DNA sequence: TGTGCCAGCGGGGCAGGACAGGTCGGGTTCTTC.

This chain uses TRBV13 with TRBJ2-7; 13 bases map to TRBD2. V was pared by 7 bases and J by 6 bases, with 27 bases of the junction left unmatched. This CDR3 contains 21 residues. Germline CDR1 reads PRHDT; CDR2 reads FYEKMQ (reference sequence). The CDR3 nucleotides are TGTGCCAGCACTTGGAGGACAGGGAGGACTAGCGGGAGTAGTTTCGTCGGCGAGCAGTACTTC. Encoded protein: CASTWRTGRTSGSSFVGEQYF.

Of note for this clone: The junction shows a germline mismatch at one end, possibly a read error. The chain recombines TRBV7-8 with TRBJ2-7, with D possibly being TRBD1 (5 bases). Per the germline V gene, CDR1 is SGHVS and CDR2 is FQNEAQ. The CDR3 runs to 14 residues. CDR3 region: CASSQQVGSSEQYF. The CDR3 DNA reads as TGTGCCAGCAGCCAACAGGTAGGGTCCTCCGAGCAGTACTTC.

The rearrangement links TRBV27 to TRBJ1-2; TRBD1 matches 7 bases. The trim removed 5 bases at V and 5 bases at J, leaving 17 bases unmatched. The germline CDR1 and CDR2 sequences are MNHEY and SMNVEV (reference sequence). CDR3 length equals 17 residues. The CDR3 reads CASSPQTGVPNIYGYTF. The CDR3 DNA follows: TGTGCCAGCAGTCCCCAAACAGGGGTCCCTAACATTTATGGCTACACCTTC.

The sample holds one count of this clone. This rearrangement joins TRBV9 to TRBJ2-1; 10 bases agree with TRBD2. Germline V gene lookup returns CDR1 SGDLS and CDR2 YYNGEE. CDR3 size: 17 residues. The ends lost 2 bases at V and 8 bases at J; junction bases unmatched: 13. The CDR3 nucleotides read TGTGCCAGCAGCGTCCTAGCGGGGGCCGAGACGGGCCATGAGCAGTTCTTC. This encodes CASSVLAGAETGHEQFF. Combining the CDR3 with reference TRBV9 and TRBJ2-1 gives the whole variable domain DSGVTQTPKHLITATGQRVTLRCSPRSGDLSVYWYQQSLDQGLQFLIQYYNGEERAKGNILERFSAQQFPDLHSELNLSSLELGDSALYFCASSVLAGAETGHEQFFGPGTRLTVL.

The chain couples TRBV28 to TRBJ2-3; D is unresolved. The CDR3 spans 13 residues. Germline values: CDR1 MDHEN, CDR2 SYDVKM. Trimming removed 7 bases from V and 5 bases from J, with 13 bases in between. The CDR3 DNA reads TGTGCCAGCACCTCCCCCCGTGTAGATACGCAGTATTTT. It specifies CASTSPRVDTQYF.

The chain links TRBV19 to TRBJ2-7; 7 positions match TRBD1. In germline, CDR1 is LNHDA, CDR2 SQIVND (reference sequence). V lost 6 bases, J lost 1 base, and 12 bases stayed unmatched. CDR3 size: 16 residues. The CDR3 region is CASRPRQGVASYEQYF. As DNA, the CDR3 is TGTGCCAGTAGACCCCGACAGGGTGTGGCGTCCTACGAGCAGTACTTC.

V and J are TRBV6-6 and TRBJ1-5; possibly TRBD1 for D (5 bases). With 4 bases removed from V and 1 base from J, the gap between germline ends came to 11 bases. Germline V gene sequence: CDR1 MNHNY, CDR2 SVGAGI (reference sequence). CDR3 length: 15 amino acids. The CDR3 DNA follows: TGTGCCAGCAGTTCCCAGGGTACCAGCAATCAGCCCCAGCATTTT. Translating gives CASSSQGTSNQPQHF.

The chain uses TRBV14 and TRBJ2-5; 9 nucleotides line up with TRBD1. The length of the CDR3 is 13 residues. Trimming cost V 6 bases and J 5 bases; bases outside gene matches: 4. Germline V gives CDR1 SGHDN, CDR2 FVKESK. Here the CDR3 reads CASRGTGKETQYF. The DNA for the CDR3 is TGTGCCAGCAGAGGGACAGGGAAGGAGACCCAGTACTTC. The full variable domain, its missing parts supplied by reference TRBV14 and TRBJ2-5, is EAGVTQFPSHSVIEKGQTVTLRCDPISGHDNLYWYRRVMGKEIKFLLHFVKESKQDESGMPNNRFLAERTGGTYSTLKVQPAELEDSGVYFCASRGTGKETQYFGPGTRLLVL.

The chain carries TRBV5-1 and TRBJ1-2; possible D gene TRBD1, 5 bases. V dropped 0 bases and J dropped 8 bases, with 14 bases sitting between them. CDR1 SGHRS and CDR2 YFSETQ come from the germline V gene. The CDR3 is 14 residues long. CDR3 loop: CASSLDTGPGGYTF. The CDR3 nucleotides are TGCGCCAGCAGCTTGGACACAGGCCCTGGAGGCTACACCTTC.

The chain uses TRBV9 and TRBJ1-2, with D unresolved. Germline CDR1 is SGDLS and CDR2 is YYNGEE. Trimming left V 4 bases short and J 4 bases short, with 17 bases between. This CDR3 contains 15 residues. CDR3 DNA: TGTGCCAGCAGCTCGAACGGTGAGGGCCCCTATGGCTACACCTTC. This sequence encodes CASSSNGEGPYGYTF. Supplemented by reference TRBV9 and TRBJ1-2, the full variable domain reads DSGVTQTPKHLITATGQRVTLRCSPRSGDLSVYWYQQSLDQGLQFLIQYYNGEERAKGNILERFSAQQFPDLHSELNLSSLELGDSALYFCASSSNGEGPYGYTFGSGTRLTVV.

The CDR3 region is CASSLAGKDTGELFF. For the CDR3, the DNA is TGCGCCAGCAGCCTAGCTGGGAAGGACACCGGGGAGCTGTTTTTT. The chain carries TRBV5-1 and TRBJ2-2; D possibly corresponds to TRBD2 (5 bases). From germline, CDR1 is SGHRS and CDR2 YFSETQ. Between the trimmed V and J ends, which lost 4 bases and 3 bases, there was a span of 13 bases. The CDR3 loop spans 15 amino acids.

This clone came up once. The chain uses TRBV18 and TRBJ2-1, with TRBD2 matching 12 bases. Germline loops: CDR1 KGHSH, CDR2 LQKENI. This CDR3 spans 18 amino acids. J gave up 8 bases and V 0 bases, and 11 bases lay outside the gene matches. Written as DNA, the CDR3 is TGTGCCAGCTCACCACCAGGTCGGGGACTAGCGGGTTGGCATGAGCAGTTCTTC. This gives the protein CASSPPGRGLAGWHEQFF.

The rearrangement links TRBV4-2 to TRBJ1-1, with TRBD1 matching 9 bases. V was clipped by 4 bases and J by 1 base; unmatched bases: 10. There are 17 residues in the CDR3. Germline CDR1 is LGHNA and CDR2 is YNFKEQ. This chain's CDR3 is CASSPITGGGRNTEAFF. CDR3 coding DNA: TGTGCCAGCAGCCCAATCACAGGGGGCGGGAGGAACACTGAAGCTTTCTTT.

The rearrangement links TRBV2 to TRBJ2-3, with TRBD2 identical over 9 bases. The germline V gene has CDR1 SNHLY and CDR2 FYNNEI. V shed 1 base, J shed 3 bases, and the junction held 2 bases outside the gene matches. This CDR3 is 15 amino acids long. The CDR3 protein is CASSEGGGATDTQYF. The CDR3 DNA follows: TGTGCCAGCAGTGAAGGCGGGGGGGCGACAGATACGCAGTATTTT.

The gene calls are TRBV4-1 and TRBJ2-1; D perhaps matches TRBD2 (5 bases). Germline lookup yields CDR1 MGHRA and CDR2 YSYEKL. Trimming took off 1 base at V and 8 bases at J, with 18 bases between the two ends. The CDR3 consists of 16 residues. Here the CDR3 DNA reads TGCGCCAGCAGCCAAGGGCTCCTAGCATCCCCCTATGAGCAGTTCTTC. Protein product: CASSQGLLASPYEQFF.

This chain connects TRBV7-8 to TRBJ2-2; D gene ambiguous. Germline V gives CDR1 SGHVS, CDR2 FQNEAQ. This CDR3 contains 14 residues. Trimming removed 5 bases at V and 6 bases at J, with 13 bases between. The CDR3 loop is CASSPLDFPGELFF. CDR3 nucleotide sequence: TGTGCCAGCAGCCCCCTAGATTTCCCCGGGGAGCTGTTTTTT.

V and J are TRBV29-1 and TRBJ2-2; a weak D match, TRBD1 (5 bases). The CDR3 covers 13 residues. In germline, CDR1 is SQVTM, CDR2 ANQGSEA. V lost 4 bases and J lost 2, with 8 bases in between. The CDR3 loop reads CSVARGNTGELFF. Written as DNA, the CDR3 is TGCAGCGTTGCTAGGGGAAACACCGGGGAGCTGTTTTTT.

The chain joins TRBV6-4 to TRBJ2-3; D is undetermined. The germline V and J ends were trimmed by 4 bases and 3 bases, with 8 bases remaining between them. The germline V gene encodes CDR1 MRHNA and CDR2 SNTAGT. The CDR3 contains 13 residues. In DNA, the CDR3 is TGTGCCAGCAGTGGAGGAGAGACAGATACGCAGTATTTT. Protein product: CASSGGETDTQYF.

V usage is TRBV6-5 and J usage is TRBJ1-2; D is unresolved. This CDR3 has 15 residues. Germline CDR1 reads MNHEY; CDR2 reads SVGAGI. V was shortened by 0 bases and J by 2 bases, with 10 bases between the two germline ends. The CDR3 is CASSYSLGANYGYTF. For the CDR3, the DNA is TGTGCCAGCAGTTACTCGTTGGGAGCCAACTATGGCTACACCTTC.